The present entry profiles one T cell receptor (beta chain) with its context. Its antigen is undetermined. V gave up 3 bases and J gave up 5 bases; unmatched junction bases: 3. The CDR3 extends over 14 amino acids. Per the germline V gene, CDR1 is LNHDA and CDR2 is SQIVND (reference sequence). Samples were taken at baseline and on day 1 of cycles 4 and 7. The record originates from a study of OX40 agonist ivuxolimab in advanced cancers. Study-wide points: Clonal expansion from baseline to week 6 occurred in both CD4+ and CD8+ T cells. Averaged across samples, CD8+ T cells carried more expanded clones than CD4+ did. Certain nonresponders likewise exhibited a low normalized T-cell clonal expansion.

Using immunoSEQ multiplex PCR, the repertoire was profiled, and TCRdb retains in-frame clones only, with some absent. The sample includes about 100,000 clones, less than 95% of them seen just once. This rearrangement joins TRBV19 to TRBJ1-1, with 10 nucleotides matching TRBD1. The clonotype originates from an adult with an advanced solid tumor such as melanoma, head and neck, liver or kidney cancer. The sample was CD4+ or CD8+ T cells sorted from blood, taken in a trial of the OX40 agonist ivuxolimab. The CDR3 region is CASSIRGQGTEAFF. As DNA, the CDR3 is TGTGCCAGTAGTATTAGGGGACAGGGGACTGAAGCTTTCTTT.